This T cell receptor beta chain came from a study of T cell repertoires in cytomegalovirus infection. Study-level information: Recently described HLA-C-restricted plus well-studied HLA-B-restricted CMV epitopes were used.

General observations from the study: The ex vivo response was dominated by HLA-C-restricted CMV-specific TCR beta clonotypes.

Points on this clonotype: Its antigen is unidentified.

The CDR3 spans 15 residues. Deletions cut 5 bases from V and 2 bases from J, with 13 bases between. CDR1 and CDR2 (germline): MNHEY, SVGAGI. TCRdb reprocessed the reads via MiXCR and lists one record per CDR3 protein. The data contain about 830,000 distinct CDR3 sequences, 30% to 35% of them singletons. The material was cultured CD8+ T cells from PBMCs, obtained from culture after CMV antigen stimulation. This sequence originates from a human donor in good health (CMV status not recorded). Some clones in this sample may be carry-over from other donors' samples. This rearrangement joins TRBV6-5 to TRBJ1-5, with TRBD1 as a possible D gene (6 bases). DNA for the CDR3: TGTGCCAGCAGTAGAGAGGGGGGCGGCAATCAGCCCCAGCATTTT. The encoded protein is CASSREGGGNQPQHF.